Following are 23 T cell receptor beta chains from one sample sequenced in a study of OX40 agonist ivuxolimab in advanced cancers. The repertoire was sequenced with immunoSEQ multiplex PCR; TCRdb's copy has only in-frame clones and lacks some. Of 72,000 or so clones in the sample, 80% to 90% are singletons; the top ten hold 0.2% to 0.3%. The source was CD4+ or CD8+ T cells sorted from blood, collected in a trial of the OX40 agonist ivuxolimab. The receptors derive from an adult with an advanced solid tumor such as melanoma, head and neck, liver or kidney cancer.

This chain joins TRBV11-2 and TRBJ2-5; TRBD2 agrees at 14 bases. V lost 5 bases, J lost 5 bases, and 10 bases stayed unmatched. Germline values: CDR1 SGHAT, CDR2 FQNNGV. This CDR3 has 17 amino acids. CDR3 bases: TGTGCCAGCAGCCCTGGACTAGCGGGAGGCCGCGGGGAGACCCAGTACTTC. This translates into CASSPGLAGGRGETQYF.

The rearrangement links TRBV18 to TRBJ2-5; D not resolved. CDR3 length equals 13 residues. Germline loops: CDR1 KGHSH, CDR2 LQKENI. Trimming left V 3 bases short and J 2 bases short, with 7 bases between. The CDR3 region is CASSPDEQETQYF. In nucleotides, the CDR3 is TGTGCCAGCTCACCTGACGAACAAGAGACCCAGTACTTC.

This chain connects TRBV4-1 to TRBJ1-3, with D uncertain. V dropped 5 bases and J dropped 4 bases, with 12 bases sitting between them. CDR3 length: 14 residues. Germline CDR1 is MGHRA and CDR2 is YSYEKL. Here the CDR3 reads CASSSGLRGNTIYF. The DNA for the CDR3 is TGCGCCAGCAGCTCCGGTCTAAGGGGAAACACCATATATTTT.

The table lists this clone with a count of one. V usage is TRBV5-1 and J usage is TRBJ2-3; TRBD2 is a possible D gene (6 bases). The CDR3 consists of 13 residues. Germline loops: CDR1 SGHRS, CDR2 YFSETQ. V lost 3 bases, J lost 6 bases, and 11 bases lay in between. This CDR3 is CASSWEALDTQYF. CDR3 nucleotides: TGCGCCAGCAGCTGGGAGGCTCTGGATACGCAGTATTTT.

The chain has TRBV11-3 and TRBJ2-1; 9 bases map to TRBD2. Germline V gives CDR1 SGHNT, CDR2 YENEEA. This CDR3 is built from 16 residues. V lost 1 base, J lost 12 bases, and 13 bases stayed unmatched. The CDR3 loop is CASSLGRLAGRSVQFF. Here the CDR3 DNA reads TGTGCCAGCAGCTTAGGGCGCCTAGCGGGAAGAAGTGTGCAGTTCTTC.

CDR3 loop: CASSLREGGSYNEQFF. Here the CDR3 DNA reads TGTGCCAGCAGCTTGAGGGAAGGAGGATCCTACAATGAGCAGTTCTTC. The V gene is TRBV7-2, the J gene TRBJ2-1, with a weak D call TRBD2 (5 bases). V was pared by 3 bases and J by 1 base, with 13 bases between. CDR3 length: 16 amino acids. The germline gives CDR1 SGHTA, CDR2 FQGNSA. Combining the CDR3 with reference TRBV7-2 and TRBJ2-1 gives the whole variable domain GAGVSQSPSNKVTEKGKDVELRCDPISGHTALYWYRQSLGQGLEFLIYFQGNSAPDKSGLPSDRFSAERTGGSVSTLTIQRTQQEDSAVYLCASSLREGGSYNEQFFGPGTRLTVL.

The V call is TRBV5-1, the J call TRBJ2-7; perhaps TRBD2 as D (5 bases). This CDR3 has 15 amino acids. Germline V gene sequence: CDR1 SGHRS, CDR2 YFSETQ. Between the trimmed V and J ends, which lost 1 base and 2 bases, there was a span of 13 bases. CDR3 nucleotide sequence: TGCGCCAGCAGCTTGTACGGAGAGACTACCTACGAGCAGTACTTC. Its translation: CASSLYGETTYEQYF.

Turning to this clone: A junction boundary mismatches the germline segment, possibly from a read error. This chain connects TRBV29-1 to TRBJ2-5, with TRBD1 as a possible D gene (5 bases). The CDR3 is 12 residues long. In germline, CDR1 is SQVTM, CDR2 ANQGSEA. CDR3 sequence reads: CSVHTGPEAQYF. The CDR3 DNA follows: TGCAGCGTTCATACAGGCCCAGAGGCCCAGTACTTC. Full variable domain (remainder filled in from reference TRBV29-1 and TRBJ2-5): SAVISQKPSRDICQRGTSLTIQCQVDSQVTMMFWYRQQPGQSLTLIATANQGSEATYESGFVIDKFPISRPNLTFSTLTVSNMSPEDSSIYLCSVHTGPEAQYFGPGTRLLVL.

The rearrangement links TRBV6-4 to TRBJ2-3; D is uncertain. Looked up from germline, CDR1 is MRHNA and CDR2 is SNTAGT. The CDR3 length is 13 residues. V gave up 5 bases and J gave up 3 bases, with 9 bases separating them. The CDR3 is CASSPDGTDTQYF. DNA for the CDR3: TGTGCCAGCAGTCCGGACGGAACAGATACGCAGTATTTT.

The chain joins TRBV5-8 to TRBJ2-3; no reliable D call. CDR3 size: 16 residues. Germline values: CDR1 SGHTS, CDR2 YDEGEE. Trimming removed 1 base from V and 0 bases from J, with 12 bases in between. In DNA, the CDR3 is TGTGCCAGCAGCTTGAAGGGTCGGCGAAGCACAGATACGCAGTATTTT. Translation: CASSLKGRRSTDTQYF.

The chain has TRBV11-2 and TRBJ2-3; D gene unclear. This CDR3 is 14 amino acids long. CDR1 is SGHAT, CDR2 FQNNGV, per germline. V was pared by 4 bases and J by 2 bases, with 10 bases between. The CDR3 spells CASSSTLNTDTQYF. CDR3 bases: TGTGCCAGCAGCTCCACACTAAACACAGATACGCAGTATTTT.

This clone was observed a few times. The rearrangement joins TRBV4-3 to TRBJ2-5, with 11 positions matching TRBD2. The CDR3 loop spans 16 amino acids. CDR1 LGHNA and CDR2 YSLEER come from the germline V gene. V shed 0 bases and J 7 bases; nucleotides not matched to a gene: 7. The CDR3 nucleotides read TGCGCCAGCAGCCAAGATGTGGGACTAGCGGCCAGGACCCAGTACTTC. As protein: CASSQDVGLAARTQYF.

The chain joins TRBV10-3 to TRBJ2-1, with D possibly matching TRBD2 (6 bases). The CDR3 consists of 14 residues. Germline CDR1 and CDR2: ENHRY and SYGVKD. Trimming cost V 4 bases and J 5 bases, with 12 bases left between them. The CDR3 reads CAISVREKDNEQFF. The DNA of the CDR3 is TGTGCCATCAGTGTCCGGGAGAAGGACAATGAGCAGTTCTTC.

The V call is TRBV7-3, the J call TRBJ2-2; 7 bases map to TRBD2. Unmatched junction bases numbered 4, after V lost 6 bases and J lost 3 bases. The CDR3 consists of 14 residues. Germline loops: CDR1 SGHTA, CDR2 FQGTGA. CDR3 region: CASRRGMDTGELFF. The CDR3 bases are TGTGCCAGCAGGCGGGGGATGGACACCGGGGAGCTGTTTTTT.

The rearrangement uses TRBV19 and TRBJ2-5; D is ambiguous. V was cut by 6 bases and J by 2 bases, with 10 bases left in between. There are 13 residues in the CDR3. The germline gives CDR1 LNHDA, CDR2 SQIVND (reference sequence). Written as DNA, the CDR3 is TGTGCCAGTAGCAGGCGAGGACAAGAGACCCAGTACTTC. Protein product: CASSRRGQETQYF.

The chain joins TRBV7-2 to TRBJ2-5; D is unclear. The germline CDR1 and CDR2 sequences are SGHTA and FQGNSA. Trimming shortened V by 1 base and J by 5 bases, and 11 bases separated the two germline ends. The CDR3 has 14 amino acids. CDR3 protein: CASSLGARPETQYF. The CDR3, as DNA: TGTGCCAGCAGCTTAGGGGCTAGACCGGAGACCCAGTACTTC. The entire variable domain, with the rest obtained from reference TRBV7-2 and TRBJ2-5, is as follows: GAGVSQSPSNKVTEKGKDVELRCDPISGHTALYWYRQSLGQGLEFLIYFQGNSAPDKSGLPSDRFSAERTGGSVSTLTIQRTQQEDSAVYLCASSLGARPETQYFGPGTRLLVL.

The V call is TRBV10-3, the J call TRBJ2-5; D may be TRBD1 (5 bases). Trimming stripped 6 bases from V and 5 bases from J, with 7 bases between. The CDR3 covers 11 residues. Germline V gives CDR1 ENHRY, CDR2 SYGVKD. CDR3 nucleotide sequence: TGTGCCATCAGCCCAGGGGAGACCCAGTACTTC. Protein: CAISPGETQYF.

The V call is TRBV9, the J call TRBJ2-1; 7 positions agree with TRBD2. This CDR3 spans 15 amino acids. Trimming took 4 bases from V and 1 from J; bases not matched to a gene: 5. CDR1 and CDR2 from the germline V gene are SGDLS and YYNGEE. CDR3 in DNA: TGTGCCAGCAGCATAATTAGCGGGTCCTACAATGAGCAGTTCTTC. Translation: CASSIISGSYNEQFF.

This chain connects TRBV5-8 to TRBJ1-3, with D tentatively TRBD1 (5 bases). The CDR3 has 15 residues. The germline CDR1 and CDR2 sequences are SGHTS and YDEGEE. The V gene lost 3 bases and the J gene lost 2 bases, with 12 bases spanning the gap. The CDR3 nucleotides read TGTGCCAGCAGCTCGGGGACTTTACCTGGAAACACCATATATTTT. Amino acids: CASSSGTLPGNTIYF.

This clone is a singleton in its sample. Other DNA sequences in this sample translate to the same CDR3. The chain couples TRBV7-9 to TRBJ1-1, with a tentative D call TRBD1 (5 bases). V was pared by 5 bases and J by 4 bases, with 17 bases between. Germline CDR1 SEHNR, CDR2 FQNEAQ (reference sequence). The CDR3 is 15 residues long. The CDR3 protein is CASSPAGGRRTEAFF. DNA for the CDR3: TGTGCCAGCAGCCCGGCGGGGGGGAGGCGCACTGAAGCTTTCTTT.

The V and J genes are TRBV7-3 and TRBJ2-3, with 11 bases lining up with TRBD2. The junction had 4 bases not matched to a gene; V was cut back by 5 bases and J by 0 bases. The CDR3 length is 16 residues. Germline CDR1 and CDR2: SGHTA and FQGTGA. This chain's CDR3 is CASSSLAGGSTDTQYF. The CDR3 DNA is TGTGCCAGCAGCAGCTTAGCGGGAGGGAGCACAGATACGCAGTATTTT.

The chain combines TRBV2 with TRBJ1-4; D not resolved. The CDR3 spans 15 residues. The V gene lost 0 bases and the J gene lost 4 bases, with 9 bases spanning the gap. Germline values: CDR1 SNHLY, CDR2 FYNNEI. The CDR3 spells CASSEAWYYNEKLFF. For the CDR3, the DNA is TGTGCCAGCAGTGAAGCGTGGTATTATAATGAAAAACTGTTTTTT.

J is TRBJ1-4 and V is TRBV5-1; D is perhaps TRBD1 (6 bases). The CDR3 loop spans 19 amino acids. Trimming took off 2 bases at V and 5 bases at J, with 25 bases between the two ends. Looked up from germline, CDR1 is SGHRS and CDR2 is YFSETQ. CDR3 residues: CASSFTTRGALARNEKLFF. The CDR3 nucleotides are TGCGCCAGCAGCTTTACAACGCGGGGGGCTTTAGCCCGAAATGAAAAACTGTTTTTT.